This T cell receptor beta chain was identified in a study of CD8+ T cells in alopecia areata. From germline, CDR1 is PRHDT and CDR2 FYEKMQ (reference sequence). The CDR3 totals 15 residues. The V gene end was trimmed by 6 bases and the J gene end by 2 bases; junction bases not matched to a gene: 6. Extracted RNA was reverse transcribed, and the resulting cDNA served as sequencing template. Sequencing used immunoSEQ multiplex PCR; TCRdb keeps in-frame clones, though not all of them. The sample consists of 200,000 or so clones, 56% of them appearing once. The specimen sequenced was CD8+ T cells sorted from blood. The source of this sequence is a human donor in good health. The gene calls are TRBV13 and TRBJ2-1, with 8 bases that match TRBD1. DNA for the CDR3: TGTGCCAGCAGACAACCGGGACAGGCCTACAATGAGCAGTTCTTC. Its protein is CASRQPGQAYNEQFF.